The clone carrying this T cell receptor beta chain is categorized as medium-sized. The antigen is unknown. The source of the sample is a study of neurological immune-mediated disorders. Synthesis of cDNA was accomplished via 5'RACE employing 10-nucleotide random UMIs. One entry per CDR3 protein results from TCRdb running MiXCR on the 5' RACE reads. Of about 50,000 distinct CDR3 sequences in the sample, 10% were seen once. 2 million PBMCs stored at -80 C were the source of the unsorted libraries. The V end was cut by 6 bases, the J end by 0 bases, with 9 bases between. Germline values: CDR1 MNHEY, CDR2 SMNVEV (reference sequence). The CDR3 consists of 13 residues. Study-wide results and caveats: No sharing of CDR3 amino acid sequences was observed among expanded clones across subjects, suggesting private repertoires in all groups. In HTLV-1-associated myelopathy, TCR clonal expansion was greatest, whereas multiple sclerosis had the least, falling below healthy controls.

This receptor was taken from a man between 65 and 80 years old with HTLV-1-associated myelopathy (HAM/TSP). This sequence joins TRBV27 and TRBJ2-7, with D unresolved. The sample taken for sequencing was PBMCs. CDR3 bases: TGTGCCAGCAGCAAGGCCAGCTCCTACGAGCAGTACTTC. Protein sequence: CASSKASSYEQYF.